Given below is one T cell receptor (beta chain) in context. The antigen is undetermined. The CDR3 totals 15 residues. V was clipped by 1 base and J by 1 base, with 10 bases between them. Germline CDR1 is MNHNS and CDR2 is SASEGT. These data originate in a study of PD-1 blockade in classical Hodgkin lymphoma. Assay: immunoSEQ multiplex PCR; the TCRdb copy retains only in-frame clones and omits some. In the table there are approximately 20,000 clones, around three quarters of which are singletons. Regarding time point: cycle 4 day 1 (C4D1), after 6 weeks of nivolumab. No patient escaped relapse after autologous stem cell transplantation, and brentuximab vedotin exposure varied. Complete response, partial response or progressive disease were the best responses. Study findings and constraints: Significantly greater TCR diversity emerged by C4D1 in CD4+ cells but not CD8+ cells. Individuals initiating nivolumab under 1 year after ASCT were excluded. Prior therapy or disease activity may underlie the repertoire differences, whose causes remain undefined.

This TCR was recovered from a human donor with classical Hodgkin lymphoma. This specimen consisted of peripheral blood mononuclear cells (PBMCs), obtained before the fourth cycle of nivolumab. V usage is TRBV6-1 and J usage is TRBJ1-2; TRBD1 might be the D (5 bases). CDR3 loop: CASSEGAGSNYGYTF. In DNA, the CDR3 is TGTGCCAGCAGTGAAGGTGCAGGGAGTAACTATGGCTACACCTTC.